This paragraph reports one T cell receptor (beta chain). The data were obtained in a study of blood T cell repertoires in COVID-19. Study information: The United States, Italy and Spain supplied acute and convalescent COVID-19 samples. T cells, B-cell-depleted T cells, or PBMCs provided the cDNA or gDNA that served as material.

Per the original data handling: Using reference gene primer amplification, nucleated cell counts were estimated. Libraries were prepared by immunoSEQ multiplex PCR; TCRdb keeps only in-frame clonotypes and omits some of them. The V and J calls and the clone size are those of that table, but D and trimming were determined from the DNA. This repertoire shows around 170,000 clones, about 88% found once; its top ten account for approximately 15%. V shed 3 bases and J shed 0 bases, with 11 bases lying between them. Germline V gives CDR1 MDHEN, CDR2 SYDVKM. There are 15 residues in the CDR3. The sequencing input was peripheral blood. The chain joins TRBV28 to TRBJ1-2, with D maybe TRBD1 (5 bases). This sequence was found in a man aged 25 to 45 with active or convalescent COVID-19. The CDR3 is CASSFFSGANYGYTF. DNA of the CDR3: TGTGCCAGCAGTTTCTTTTCGGGGGCTAACTATGGCTACACCTTC.